This T cell receptor beta chain is from a study of long-term antiretroviral therapy in people with HIV. Points from the study as a whole: At every time point, clones expanded before ART dominated the repertoire.

This clone has only a few counts. The antigen is undetermined. An immunoSEQ assay, version v3.0, was performed at survey level. Samples were sequenced targeting roughly 40,000-50,000 T-cell genomes each. This table comes from immunoSEQ multiplex PCR, and its TCRdb copy is limited to in-frame clones, with some not included. The data hold 30,000 or so clones, with 80% to 95% observed a single time. Germline V gene data show CDR1 as GTSNPN and CDR2 as SVGIG (reference sequence). The ends were cut back, 3 bases at V and 6 bases at J, with 10 bases in the middle. The CDR3 covers 12 residues. The sequenced sample was unsorted PBMCs, obtained just over 5 years after starting antiretroviral therapy. The sequence came from a woman aged 40 to 50 with HIV. J is TRBJ2-3 and V is TRBV30; no firm D call. The CDR3 DNA sequence: TGTGCCTGGAGCCCCTATAAGGATACGCAGTATTTT. Its translation: CAWSPYKDTQYF.